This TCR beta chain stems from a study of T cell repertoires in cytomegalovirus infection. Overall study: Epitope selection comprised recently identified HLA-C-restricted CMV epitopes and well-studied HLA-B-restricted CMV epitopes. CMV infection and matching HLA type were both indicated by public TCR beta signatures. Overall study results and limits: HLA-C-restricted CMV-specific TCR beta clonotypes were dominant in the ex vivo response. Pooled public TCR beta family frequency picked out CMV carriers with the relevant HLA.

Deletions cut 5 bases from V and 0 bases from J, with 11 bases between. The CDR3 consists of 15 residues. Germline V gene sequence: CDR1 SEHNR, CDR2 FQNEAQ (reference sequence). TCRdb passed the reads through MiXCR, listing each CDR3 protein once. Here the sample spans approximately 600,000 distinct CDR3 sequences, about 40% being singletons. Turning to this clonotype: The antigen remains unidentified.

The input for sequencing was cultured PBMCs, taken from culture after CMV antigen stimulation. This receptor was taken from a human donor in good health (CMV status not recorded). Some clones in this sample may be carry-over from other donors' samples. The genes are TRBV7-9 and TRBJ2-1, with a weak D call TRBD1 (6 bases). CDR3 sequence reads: CASSATGYSYNEQFF. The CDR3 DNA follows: TGTGCCAGCAGCGCAACAGGGTACTCCTACAATGAGCAGTTCTTC.